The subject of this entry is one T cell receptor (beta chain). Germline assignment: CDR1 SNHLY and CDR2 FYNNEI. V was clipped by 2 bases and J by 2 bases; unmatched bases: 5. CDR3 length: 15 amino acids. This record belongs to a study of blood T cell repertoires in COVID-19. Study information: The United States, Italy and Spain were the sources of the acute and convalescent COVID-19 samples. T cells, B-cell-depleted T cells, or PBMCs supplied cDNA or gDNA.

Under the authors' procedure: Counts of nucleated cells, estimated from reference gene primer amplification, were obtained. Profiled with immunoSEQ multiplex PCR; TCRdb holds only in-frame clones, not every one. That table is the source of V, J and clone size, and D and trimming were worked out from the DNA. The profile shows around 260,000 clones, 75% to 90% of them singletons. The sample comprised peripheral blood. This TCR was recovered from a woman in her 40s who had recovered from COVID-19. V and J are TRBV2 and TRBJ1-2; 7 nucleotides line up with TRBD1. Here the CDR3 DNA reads TGTGCCAGCAGTGAAACAGGGGCCCTCAACTATGGCTACACCTTC. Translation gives CASSETGALNYGYTF.